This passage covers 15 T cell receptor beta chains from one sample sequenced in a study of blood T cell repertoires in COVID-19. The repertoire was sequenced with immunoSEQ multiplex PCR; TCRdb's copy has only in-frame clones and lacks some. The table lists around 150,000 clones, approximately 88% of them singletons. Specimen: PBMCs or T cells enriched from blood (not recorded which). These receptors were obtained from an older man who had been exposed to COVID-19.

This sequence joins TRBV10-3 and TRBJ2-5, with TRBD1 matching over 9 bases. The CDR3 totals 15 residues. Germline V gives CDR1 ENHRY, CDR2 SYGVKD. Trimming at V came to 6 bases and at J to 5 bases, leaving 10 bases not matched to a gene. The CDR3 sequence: CAISAGTGGAETQYF. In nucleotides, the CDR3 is TGTGCCATCAGCGCCGGAACAGGGGGCGCGGAGACCCAGTACTTC.

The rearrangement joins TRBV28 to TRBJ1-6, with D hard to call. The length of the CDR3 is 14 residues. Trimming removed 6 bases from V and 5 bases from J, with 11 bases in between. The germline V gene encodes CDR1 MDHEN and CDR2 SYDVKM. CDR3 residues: CASSPRPDNSPLHF. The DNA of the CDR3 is TGTGCCAGCAGCCCGAGGCCGGATAATTCACCCCTCCACTTT.

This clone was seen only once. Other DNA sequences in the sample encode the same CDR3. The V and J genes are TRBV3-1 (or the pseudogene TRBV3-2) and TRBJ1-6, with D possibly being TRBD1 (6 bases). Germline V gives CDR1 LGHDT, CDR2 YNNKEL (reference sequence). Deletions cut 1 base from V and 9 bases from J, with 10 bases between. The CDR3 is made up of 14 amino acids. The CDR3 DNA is TGTGCCAGCAGCCAAGTCCCAGGGGTTTCACCCCTCCACTTT. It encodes CASSQVPGVSPLHF.

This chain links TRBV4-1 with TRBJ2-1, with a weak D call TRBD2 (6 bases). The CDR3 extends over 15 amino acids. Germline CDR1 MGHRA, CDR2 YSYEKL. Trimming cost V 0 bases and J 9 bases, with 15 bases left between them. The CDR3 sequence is CASSQEGGRPPEQFF. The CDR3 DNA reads TGCGCCAGCAGCCAAGAGGGGGGACGCCCGCCTGAGCAGTTCTTC.

The CDR3 loop reads CASSSPGQGSLFNYGYTF. The CDR3, as DNA: TGTGCCAGCAGTTCCCCAGGGCAGGGGTCCTTATTTAACTATGGCTACACCTTC. This chain connects TRBV28 to TRBJ1-2, with TRBD1 as a possible D gene (6 bases). The CDR3 is 18 residues long. Trimming took off 4 bases at V and 1 base at J, with 22 bases between the two ends. CDR1 is MDHEN, CDR2 SYDVKM, per germline.

As DNA, the CDR3 is TGTGCCAGCAGCTTGGGACGGACTACCTACGAGCAGTACTTC. It yields the protein CASSLGRTTYEQYF. The V and J genes are TRBV5-5 and TRBJ2-7; D perhaps matches TRBD2 (6 bases). Germline-derived CDR1 and CDR2 are SGHKS and YYEKEE (reference sequence). This CDR3 is 14 amino acids long. The V and J ends lost 0 bases and 2 bases respectively, with 9 bases between them.

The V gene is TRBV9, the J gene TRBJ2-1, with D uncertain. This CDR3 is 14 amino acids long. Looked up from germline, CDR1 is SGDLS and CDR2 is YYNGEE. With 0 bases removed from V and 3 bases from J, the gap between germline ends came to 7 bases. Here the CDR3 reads CASSVVNGYNEQFF. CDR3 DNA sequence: TGTGCCAGCAGCGTAGTTAACGGCTACAATGAGCAGTTCTTC.

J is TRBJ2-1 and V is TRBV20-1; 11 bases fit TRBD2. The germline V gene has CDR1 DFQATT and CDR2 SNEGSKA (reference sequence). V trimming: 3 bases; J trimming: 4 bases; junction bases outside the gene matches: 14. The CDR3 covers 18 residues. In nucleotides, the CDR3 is TGCAGTGCTAGTGGGACCCCGGGACTAGCGGAGTTATACAATGAGCAGTTCTTC. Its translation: CSASGTPGLAELYNEQFF.

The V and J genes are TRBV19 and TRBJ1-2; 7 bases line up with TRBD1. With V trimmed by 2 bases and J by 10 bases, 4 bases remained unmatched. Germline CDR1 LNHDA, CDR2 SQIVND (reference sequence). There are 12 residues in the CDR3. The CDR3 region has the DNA TGTGCCAGTAGTATAATGACAGGGACCTACACCTTC. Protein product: CASSIMTGTYTF.

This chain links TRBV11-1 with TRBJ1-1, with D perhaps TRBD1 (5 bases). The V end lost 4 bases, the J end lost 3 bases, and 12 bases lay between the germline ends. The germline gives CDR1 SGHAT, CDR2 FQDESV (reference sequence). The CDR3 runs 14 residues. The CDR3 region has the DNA TGTGCCAGCAGCTCCCTCCCAGGGCACACTGAAGCTTTCTTT. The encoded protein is CASSSLPGHTEAFF. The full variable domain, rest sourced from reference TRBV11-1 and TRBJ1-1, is EAEVAQSPRYKITEKSQAVAFWCDPISGHATLYWYRQILGQGPELLVQFQDESVVDDSQLPKDRFSAERLKGVDSTLKIQPAELGDSAMYLCASSSLPGHTEAFFGQGTRLTVV.

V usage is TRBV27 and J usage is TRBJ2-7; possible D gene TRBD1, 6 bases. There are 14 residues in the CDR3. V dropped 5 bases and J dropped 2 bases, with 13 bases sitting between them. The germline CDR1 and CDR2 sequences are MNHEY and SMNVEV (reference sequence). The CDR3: CASSGQLTAYEQYF. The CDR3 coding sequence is TGTGCCAGCAGTGGACAGCTTACCGCCTACGAGCAGTACTTC.

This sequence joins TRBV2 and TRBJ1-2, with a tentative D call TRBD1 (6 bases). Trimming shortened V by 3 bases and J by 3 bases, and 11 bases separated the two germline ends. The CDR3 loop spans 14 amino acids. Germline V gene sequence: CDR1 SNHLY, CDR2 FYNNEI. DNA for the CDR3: TGTGCCAGCAGTGATGGGGGCATCGACTATGGCTACACCTTC. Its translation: CASSDGGIDYGYTF. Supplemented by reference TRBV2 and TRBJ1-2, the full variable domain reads EPEVTQTPSHQVTQMGQEVILRCVPISNHLYFYWYRQILGQKVEFLVSFYNNEISEKSEIFDDQFSVERPDGSNFTLKIRSTKLEDSAMYFCASSDGGIDYGYTFGSGTRLTVV.

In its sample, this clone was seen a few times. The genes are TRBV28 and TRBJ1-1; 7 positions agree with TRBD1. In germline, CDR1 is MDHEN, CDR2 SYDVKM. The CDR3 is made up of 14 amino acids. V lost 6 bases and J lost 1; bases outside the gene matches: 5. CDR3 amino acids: CASSHGTENTEAFF. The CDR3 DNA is TGTGCCAGCAGCCACGGGACAGAGAACACTGAAGCTTTCTTT.

The CDR3 DNA is TGTGCCAGCAGCTTCGACAGGGGGTTCGGAGAGACCCAGTACTTC. Its protein product is CASSFDRGFGETQYF. This chain connects TRBV7-6 to TRBJ2-5; 9 nucleotides line up with TRBD1. From germline, CDR1 is SGHVS and CDR2 FNYEAQ. The CDR3 totals 15 residues. V was clipped by 3 bases and J by 4 bases; unmatched bases: 6.

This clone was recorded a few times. The CDR3 sequence is CASSGKRGGETQYF. The CDR3 DNA follows: TGCGCCAGCAGTGGAAAGCGGGGGGGGGAGACCCAGTACTTC. The gene calls are TRBV10-2 and TRBJ2-5, with 10 bases matching TRBD2. The CDR3 is made up of 14 amino acids. Germline CDR1 and CDR2: WSHSY and SAAADI. V lost 4 bases and J lost 5; bases outside the gene matches: 4.